Following are 5 T cell receptor beta chains from one sample sequenced in a study of regulatory T cells in long-lasting Graves disease. Described time point: persistent/refractory GD, antithyroid drugs over 5 years with positive TRAb. Extracted PBMC RNA gave rise to the TCR library. To make TCR beta libraries, researchers used iRepertoire HTBI primers and Arm-PCR of CDR3 regions. In TCRdb, the multiplex PCR reads were re-called with MiXCR into one record per CDR3 protein. The sample yields 300,000 to 500,000 distinct CDR3 sequences, less than 25% seen once. The sample here was peripheral blood mononuclear cells (PBMCs), taken when the disease was refractory, from a patient treated with antithyroid drugs. These TCRs come from a female donor with Graves disease.

The chain joins TRBV7-2 to TRBJ2-3; 10 bases align to TRBD2. The CDR3 contains 16 residues. The V segment lost 4 bases and the J segment 6 bases; nucleotides outside the gene matches: 10. Germline-derived CDR1 and CDR2 are SGHTA and FQGNSA. The CDR3 loop reads CASSSRPSGSGDTQYF. CDR3 DNA sequence: TGTGCCAGCAGCTCCCGCCCTAGCGGGAGCGGGGATACGCAGTATTTT.

V usage is TRBV20-1 and J usage is TRBJ2-7, with D possibly matching TRBD1 (6 bases). Trimming removed 3 bases from V and 2 bases from J, with 11 bases in between. Germline assignment: CDR1 DFQATT and CDR2 SNEGSKA (reference sequence). This CDR3 spans 13 amino acids. The CDR3 DNA reads as TGCAGTGCTAGGCGACAGGAGGCCTACGAGCAGTACTTC. This gives the protein CSARRQEAYEQYF.

This clonotype was counted at least ten times. The gene calls are TRBV6-1 and TRBJ2-6, with D uncertain. The CDR3 consists of 15 residues. V dropped 6 bases and J dropped 0 bases, with 9 bases sitting between them. Germline V gene lookup returns CDR1 MNHNS and CDR2 SASEGT. CDR3 amino acids: CASSERHSGANVLTF. CDR3 DNA: TGTGCCAGCAGCGAGAGGCACTCTGGGGCCAACGTCCTGACTTTC.

This clonotype was seen more than once but under ten times. The genes are TRBV19 and TRBJ2-7, with TRBD1 matching 10 bases. With 10 bases clipped from V and 0 bases from J, the junction kept 24 bases outside the gene matches. Germline loops: CDR1 LNHDA, CDR2 SQIVND (reference sequence). The CDR3 consists of 20 residues. CDR3 loop: CATETGWGTGVVKSSYEQYF. The CDR3 nucleotides read TGTGCCACTGAGACAGGTTGGGGGACAGGGGTTGTCAAGAGCTCCTACGAGCAGTACTTC.

V gene TRBV20-1 combines with J gene TRBJ1-1; the match to TRBD1 covers 8 bases. Trimming at V came to 1 base and at J to 10 bases, leaving 23 bases not matched to a gene. The CDR3 is 18 amino acids. Germline V gene data show CDR1 as DFQATT and CDR2 as SNEGSKA (reference sequence). This chain's CDR3 is CSARGQGSGFSGPLGAFF. The CDR3 nucleotides read TGCAGTGCTAGAGGACAGGGGTCTGGGTTCTCTGGCCCCCTGGGAGCTTTCTTT.